Below, 21 T cell receptor beta chains from the same sample are listed, as sequenced in a study of T cell changes during pregnancy in multiple sclerosis. Clones were sequenced by immunoSEQ multiplex PCR, and TCRdb holds only the in-frame ones, with some missing. This sample yields around 75,000 clones, of which roughly 90% are seen a single time; about 1% belongs to the top ten. Sample: peripheral blood, taken in the first trimester of pregnancy. These receptors were collected from a female donor in good health, enrolled as a control in a pregnancy study.

A note on this clone: The same CDR3 arises from other DNA sequences in this sample as well. The chain is built from TRBV7-9 and TRBJ2-7; TRBD2 is a possible D gene (6 bases). Germline V gene data show CDR1 as SEHNR and CDR2 as FQNEAQ (reference sequence). This CDR3 comprises 12 residues. V lost 4 bases and J lost 5, with 9 bases in between. In nucleotides, the CDR3 is TGTGCCAGCAGCTCGACGGGGGACGAGCAGTACTTC. Its protein product is CASSSTGDEQYF.

The J gene is TRBJ2-1, the V gene TRBV5-4; TRBD1 might be the D (6 bases). Germline CDR1 SGHNT, CDR2 YYREEE (reference sequence). The ends were cut back, 0 bases at V and 2 bases at J, with 9 bases in the middle. This CDR3 is 15 amino acids long. CDR3 sequence: CASSLEQGTYNEQFF. CDR3 nucleotides: TGTGCCAGCAGCTTGGAACAGGGTACCTACAATGAGCAGTTCTTC.

V gene TRBV14 combines with J gene TRBJ2-7; TRBD1 aligns across 8 bases. Germline V gene lookup returns CDR1 SGHDN and CDR2 FVKESK. V trimming: 0 bases; J trimming: 6 bases; junction bases outside the gene matches: 7. The CDR3 contains 15 residues. CDR3 DNA: TGTGCCAGCAGCCAAGAGCGACAGGGGTGGTCCGAGCAGTACTTC. Amino acid sequence: CASSQERQGWSEQYF.

This chain uses TRBV7-6 with TRBJ1-1; possibly TRBD1 for D (5 bases). V dropped 3 bases and J dropped 5 bases, with 10 bases sitting between them. Germline-derived CDR1 and CDR2 are SGHVS and FNYEAQ. The CDR3 length is 13 residues. DNA of the CDR3: TGTGCCAGCAGCTTCCGCAGGGTTACTGAAGCTTTCTTT. Protein product: CASSFRRVTEAFF.

This chain joins TRBV6-1 and TRBJ2-7, with TRBD1 matching over 10 bases. The ends lost 3 bases at V and 2 bases at J; junction bases unmatched: 7. The CDR3 sequence is 16 residues long. CDR1 is MNHNS and CDR2 is SASEGT in the germline V gene. CDR3 bases: TGTGCCAGCAGTGACCAACGGGACAGGGGTCCCTACGAGCAGTACTTC. It codes for CASSDQRDRGPYEQYF.

V gene TRBV19 combines with J gene TRBJ1-2, with 9 bases fitting TRBD1. The junction had 3 bases not matched to a gene; V was cut back by 5 bases and J by 5 bases. Germline V CDR1 and CDR2: LNHDA, SQIVND (reference sequence). This CDR3 has 13 amino acids. The CDR3 DNA is TGTGCCAGTAGTCAGGACAGGGGTTATGGCTACACCTTC. Encoded protein: CASSQDRGYGYTF.

CDR3 DNA: TGCGCCAGCAGCACCTACAGGGGACCTGACCTTGTGGGCACTGAAGCTTTCTTT. It yields the protein CASSTYRGPDLVGTEAFF. The V gene is TRBV5-1, the J gene TRBJ1-1, with TRBD1 matching over 7 bases. In germline, CDR1 is SGHRS, CDR2 YFSETQ. The CDR3 sequence is 18 residues long. Trimming at V came to 4 bases and at J to 4 bases, leaving 19 bases not matched to a gene.

The chain joins TRBV7-9 to TRBJ2-7; D perhaps matches TRBD2 (6 bases). The CDR3 extends over 14 amino acids. Looked up from germline, CDR1 is SEHNR and CDR2 is FQNEAQ (reference sequence). The V end was cut by 2 bases, the J end by 6 bases, with 14 bases between. The CDR3 DNA follows: TGTGCCAGCAGCTTACAGGGAGGATCGGGCGAGCAGTACTTC. Translation: CASSLQGGSGEQYF.

The chain carries TRBV25-1 and TRBJ2-5, with TRBD1 identical over 8 bases. The CDR3 runs to 15 residues. The junction had 5 bases not matched to a gene; V was cut back by 0 bases and J by 5 bases. The germline CDR1 and CDR2 sequences are MGHDK and SYGVNS. For the CDR3, the DNA is TGTGCCAGCAGTGAATACCCAGGGGGCATGGAGACCCAGTACTTC. Translation: CASSEYPGGMETQYF.

The J gene is TRBJ2-5, the V gene TRBV9, with TRBD1 matching 9 bases. The CDR3 covers 16 residues. V shed 4 bases and J 5 bases; nucleotides not matched to a gene: 12. Germline CDR1 SGDLS, CDR2 YYNGEE. Here the CDR3 DNA reads TGTGCCAGCAGCTTCCGGGACAGGGTCATCGGGGAGACCCAGTACTTC. It encodes CASSFRDRVIGETQYF.

This clone has only one observation. The gene calls are TRBV6-5 and TRBJ1-1, with D possibly being TRBD1 (5 bases). The CDR3 length is 14 residues. The germline gives CDR1 MNHEY, CDR2 SVGAGI. Deletions cut 0 bases from V and 7 bases from J, with 12 bases between. The CDR3 is CASSYSGLGGEAFF. CDR3 in DNA: TGTGCCAGCAGTTACTCTGGGTTGGGGGGTGAAGCTTTCTTT.

This clone was seen just once. This chain joins TRBV19 and TRBJ2-5; maybe TRBD1 (5 bases). CDR3 length equals 15 residues. Looked up from germline, CDR1 is LNHDA and CDR2 is SQIVND (reference sequence). V was pared by 6 bases and J by 0 bases, with 14 bases between. The CDR3 DNA follows: TGTGCCAGTAGCACGACCAGGGCTTACCAAGAGACCCAGTACTTC. The encoded protein is CASSTTRAYQETQYF.

This chain joins TRBV19 and TRBJ1-1; TRBD1 matches 8 bases. The CDR3 runs 15 residues. J gave up 1 base and V 7 bases, and 8 bases lay outside the gene matches. Germline CDR1 LNHDA, CDR2 SQIVND (reference sequence). The CDR3 bases are TGTGCCAGTACCCTAAAGGACAGGGCGAACACTGAAGCTTTCTTT. It encodes CASTLKDRANTEAFF.

This rearrangement joins TRBV5-6 to TRBJ1-4; D is ambiguous. This CDR3 contains 15 residues. The V gene's germline CDR1 is SGHDT and CDR2 YYEEEE. V was pared by 4 bases and J by 1 base, with 11 bases between. The CDR3 protein is CASSPAGRTNEKLFF. CDR3 in DNA: TGTGCCAGCAGCCCGGCGGGTCGAACTAATGAAAAACTGTTTTTT. The whole variable domain, filled in from reference TRBV5-6 and TRBJ1-4, reads DAGVTQSPTHLIKTRGQQVTLRCSPKSGHDTVSWYQQALGQGPQFIFQYYEEEERQRGNFPDRFSGHQFPNYSSELNVNALLLGDSALYLCASSPAGRTNEKLFFGSGTQLSVL.

The rearrangement links TRBV19 to TRBJ2-1; 8 positions agree with TRBD2. Germline values: CDR1 LNHDA, CDR2 SQIVND (reference sequence). The length of the CDR3 is 17 residues. Germline trimming cut 2 bases from V and 1 base from J; bases unmatched to any gene: 7. CDR3 protein: CASSIYSGTVSYNEQFF. The CDR3 DNA sequence: TGTGCCAGTAGTATATATAGCGGGACTGTATCCTACAATGAGCAGTTCTTC.

The rearrangement uses TRBV9 and TRBJ2-7; unclear D gene. This CDR3 has 16 residues. Germline lookup yields CDR1 SGDLS and CDR2 YYNGEE. The V end lost 0 bases, the J end lost 6 bases, and 19 bases lay between the germline ends. In nucleotides, the CDR3 is TGTGCCAGCAGCGTAGTACAGAAAACACACCTGGCCGAGCAGTACTTC. Encoded protein: CASSVVQKTHLAEQYF.

This clone has just one count. This chain connects TRBV19 to TRBJ1-1; the D is unclear. The CDR3 has 14 amino acids. The germline V gene has CDR1 LNHDA and CDR2 SQIVND (reference sequence). V was trimmed by 10 bases and J by 3 bases, leaving 18 bases between them. The CDR3 DNA follows: TGTGCCACCTCCGGTTGGGGAGGCGACACTGAAGCTTTCTTT. Protein product: CATSGWGGDTEAFF.

Comment on this clone: Additional DNA sequences in this sample encode the identical CDR3. The chain is built from TRBV5-1 and TRBJ2-7; TRBD1 is a possible D gene (5 bases). CDR3 size: 13 residues. Trimming took 2 bases from V and 1 from J, leaving 7 bases between them. Looked up from germline, CDR1 is SGHRS and CDR2 is YFSETQ. The CDR3 loop reads CASSFDRSYEQYF. CDR3 sequence (DNA): TGCGCCAGCAGCTTTGACAGATCCTACGAGCAGTACTTC.

This chain links TRBV7-9 with TRBJ1-4; 8 nucleotides match TRBD1. This CDR3 has 15 residues. V lost 5 bases and J lost 5; bases outside the gene matches: 7. CDR1 is SEHNR and CDR2 is FQNEAQ in the germline V gene (reference sequence). DNA for the CDR3: TGTGCCAGCAGCACAAGACAGGGGCTAAATGAAAAACTGTTTTTT. This gives the protein CASSTRQGLNEKLFF.

The gene calls are TRBV30 and TRBJ1-2; D perhaps matches TRBD1 (5 bases). CDR3 length: 12 amino acids. Between the trimmed V and J ends, which lost 1 base and 6 bases, there was a span of 9 bases. Germline CDR1 and CDR2: GTSNPN and SVGIG (reference sequence). For the CDR3, the DNA is TGTGCCTGGAGTGCAGGGCAGGATGGCTACACCTTC. Translation gives CAWSAGQDGYTF.

CDR3 DNA sequence: TGTGCCAGCACCATACAGGGGTCCTATGGCTACACCTTC. Protein product: CASTIQGSYGYTF. The chain couples TRBV28 to TRBJ1-2, with TRBD1 matching 7 bases. The J segment lost 4 bases and the V segment lost 7 bases, leaving 6 bases of the junction unmatched. Germline loops: CDR1 MDHEN, CDR2 SYDVKM. CDR3 size: 13 residues.